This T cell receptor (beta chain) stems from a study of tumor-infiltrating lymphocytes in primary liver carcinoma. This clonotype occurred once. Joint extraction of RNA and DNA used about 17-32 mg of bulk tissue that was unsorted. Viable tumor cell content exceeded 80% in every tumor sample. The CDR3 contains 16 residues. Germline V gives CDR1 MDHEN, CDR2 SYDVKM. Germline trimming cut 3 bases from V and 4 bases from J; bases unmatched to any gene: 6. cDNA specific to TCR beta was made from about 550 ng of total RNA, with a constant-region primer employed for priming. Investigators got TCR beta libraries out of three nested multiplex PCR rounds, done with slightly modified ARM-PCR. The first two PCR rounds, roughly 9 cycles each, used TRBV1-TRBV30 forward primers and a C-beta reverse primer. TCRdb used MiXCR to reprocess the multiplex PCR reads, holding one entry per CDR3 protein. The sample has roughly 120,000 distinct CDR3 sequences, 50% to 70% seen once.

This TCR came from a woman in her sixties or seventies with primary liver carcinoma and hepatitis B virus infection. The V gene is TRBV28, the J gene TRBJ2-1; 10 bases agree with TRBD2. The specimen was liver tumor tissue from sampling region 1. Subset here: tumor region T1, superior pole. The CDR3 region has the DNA TGTGCCAGCAGTTTTCGGGTAGCGGGAGGATACAATGAGCAGTTCTTC. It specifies CASSFRVAGGYNEQFF.